This T cell receptor (beta chain) originates from a study of T cells in women clearing cervical HPV infection. Broader study findings: CIN3+ cases had significantly higher TCR richness than controls; evenness did not differ.

Comments on this clone: As yet, its antigen is unknown.

Profiled with immunoSEQ multiplex PCR; TCRdb holds only in-frame clones, not every one. This table holds about 19,000 clones. The sequencing sample was made of blood buffy coat. This clonotype originated in a woman aged 18-69 years with a cervical HPV16 infection that either progressed to CIN3+ or cleared (not recorded which).

The CDR3 loop reads CASSSPAGAGTQYF. The sequenced part of the CDR3 DNA is TGTGCCAGCAGCTCTCCAGCGGGAGCCGGAACG. The chain is built from TRBV7-2 and TRBJ2-3; 8 positions match TRBD2. The read ends 3 residues before the CDR3 terminus; that terminus is restored from the germline J gene. Looked up from germline, CDR1 is SGHTA and CDR2 is FQGNSA. The CDR3 covers 14 residues. Supplemented by reference TRBV7-2 and TRBJ2-3, the full variable domain reads GAGVSQSPSNKVTEKGKDVELRCDPISGHTALYWYRQSLGQGLEFLIYFQGNSAPDKSGLPSDRFSAERTGGSVSTLTIQRTQQEDSAVYLCASSSPAGAGTQYFGPGTRLTVL.